The present entry profiles one TCR beta chain with its context. The sample is drawn from a study of cytomegalovirus exposure and HLA in healthy donors. The CDR3 spans 14 residues. Germline CDR1 and CDR2: SGHRS and YFSETQ. The V and J ends lost 2 bases and 5 bases respectively, with 10 bases between them. Researchers ran the PCR with 60 Vbeta and 13 Jbeta primers. Produced via immunoSEQ multiplex PCR; TCRdb's table is partial and in-frame only. In the table there are about 120,000 clones, around three quarters of which are singletons. The chain employs TRBV5-1 and TRBJ2-2; D is perhaps TRBD2 (6 bases). The sequenced material came from PBMCs. This sequence was found in a young man in good health and CMV-seropositive. The CDR3 bases are TGCGCCAGCAGCTTACTAGCCGAGACCGGGGAGCTGTTTTTT. This gives the protein CASSLLAETGELFF.